This T cell receptor beta chain was documented in a study of blood T cells in healthy people across ages. About this clonotype itself: One end of the junction does not line up with germline, which may come from a read error.

Primers used in a second PCR of roughly 6 to 11 cycles were a sample-barcoded 5' primer and a J-beta primer mix. Researchers report that a template-switch adaptor with 12 random nucleotides tagged each cDNA molecule. TCRdb used MiXCR to reprocess the 5' RACE reads, holding one entry per CDR3 protein. The profile shows about 760,000 distinct CDR3 sequences, around 50% of them singletons. Each donor supplied roughly 9.1 milliliters of peripheral blood. The study isolated at least 7 million PBMCs from each sample. The source material was blood. This sequence originates from a middle-aged man in good health.

Here the CDR3 DNA reads TGTGCCCGCAGAACGGCAGGGAGAAAGGGACGGACTGAAGCTTTCTTT. Protein: CARRTAGRKGRTEAFF. This chain uses TRBV6-5 with TRBJ1-1, with a possible D match to TRBD1 (5 bases). The CDR3 is made up of 16 amino acids. The V gene's germline CDR1 is MNHEY and CDR2 SVGAGI.